The rows below give T cell receptor beta chains drawn from one sample of a study of OX40 agonist ivuxolimab in advanced cancers. Using immunoSEQ multiplex PCR, the repertoire was profiled, and TCRdb retains in-frame clones only, with some absent. The sample has 70,000 to 95,000 clones; around 80% are singletons. The material was CD4+ or CD8+ T cells sorted from blood, obtained in a trial of the OX40 agonist ivuxolimab. The origin of the receptors is an adult with an advanced solid tumor such as melanoma, head and neck, liver or kidney cancer. Both conserved end residues are part of each CDR3. Each record gives: CDR3 length, V gene, clone size, D gene, J gene, CDR3 DNA, CDR3 protein. A D gene is named only where the DNA matches it firmly. Expanded clones are given a class, and other clones once, few, many or no size at all.

CDR3 length: 12
V gene: TRBV11-1
clone size: .
D gene: TRBD1
J gene: TRBJ1-2
CDR3 DNA: TGTGCCAGCAGCTTACCAGGGGGTGGCTACACCTTC
CDR3 protein: CASSLPGGGYTF

CDR3 length: 13
V gene: TRBV4-1
clone size: .
D gene: .
J gene: TRBJ2-6
CDR3 DNA: TGCGCCAGCAGCCACGGGGGGGCCAACGTCCTGACTTTC
CDR3 protein: CASSHGGANVLTF

CDR3 length: 15
V gene: TRBV27
clone size: once
D gene: TRBD2
J gene: TRBJ2-1
CDR3 DNA: TGTGCCAGCAGTAGGACTAGCGGGAGTTTCGATGAGCAGTTCTTC
CDR3 protein: CASSRTSGSFDEQFF

CDR3 length: 13
V gene: TRBV6-6
clone size: .
D gene: TRBD1
J gene: TRBJ1-1
CDR3 DNA: TGTGCCAACAAAGGACAGGGCTCTTCTGAAGCTTTCTTT
CDR3 protein: CANKGQGSSEAFF

CDR3 length: 15
V gene: TRBV2
clone size: .
D gene: .
J gene: TRBJ2-5
CDR3 DNA: TGTGCCAGCAGTGAAGCATCTATGGCTAAAGAGACCCAGTACTTC
CDR3 protein: CASSEASMAKETQYF

CDR3 length: 14
V gene: TRBV7-8
clone size: .
D gene: TRBD1
J gene: TRBJ1-1
CDR3 DNA: TGTGCCAGCAGCGCCGGGACAGGGGGCACTGAAGCTTTCTTT
CDR3 protein: CASSAGTGGTEAFF

CDR3 length: 15
V gene: TRBV7-8
clone size: .
D gene: .
J gene: TRBJ1-3
CDR3 DNA: TGTGCCAGCAGCTCGGACCAGGTCCGTGGAAACACCATATATTTT
CDR3 protein: CASSSDQVRGNTIYF

CDR3 length: 15
V gene: TRBV28
clone size: .
D gene: .
J gene: TRBJ2-7
CDR3 DNA: TGTGCCAGCAGTTTATCCCTAACGAGCTCCTACGAGCAGTACTTC
CDR3 protein: CASSLSLTSSYEQYF

CDR3 length: 13
V gene: TRBV7-9
clone size: .
D gene: .
J gene: TRBJ2-1
CDR3 DNA: TGTGCCAGCAACCAGGGGGGCCCCGAGGGGCAGTTCTTC
CDR3 protein: CASNQGGPEGQFF

CDR3 length: 15
V gene: TRBV2
clone size: .
D gene: .
J gene: TRBJ2-3
CDR3 DNA: TGTGCCAGCAGTGAAGCGCTTCGAGAGACAGATACGCAGTATTTT
CDR3 protein: CASSEALRETDTQYF

CDR3 length: 15
V gene: TRBV28
clone size: .
D gene: .
J gene: TRBJ2-3
CDR3 DNA: TGTGCCAGCAGTTTGGGCGGTGCCCTCACAGATACGCAGTATTTT
CDR3 protein: CASSLGGALTDTQYF

CDR3 length: 14
V gene: TRBV25-1
clone size: few
D gene: .
J gene: TRBJ1-4
CDR3 DNA: TGTGCCAGCAGTCCGCGGGGAGATTTGGAGAAACTGTTTTTT
CDR3 protein: CASSPRGDLEKLFF

CDR3 length: 15
V gene: TRBV6-5
clone size: .
D gene: TRBD1
J gene: TRBJ1-6
CDR3 DNA: TGTGCCAGCAGATTAATCACAGGGGCGGATTCACCCCTCCACTTT
CDR3 protein: CASRLITGADSPLHF

CDR3 length: 15
V gene: TRBV7-6
clone size: .
D gene: .
J gene: TRBJ1-1
CDR3 DNA: TGTGCCAGCAGCTTAGCCGGAGGGCCGAACACTGAAGCTTTCTTT
CDR3 protein: CASSLAGGPNTEAFF

CDR3 length: 14
V gene: TRBV6-6
clone size: .
D gene: .
J gene: TRBJ2-5
CDR3 DNA: TGTGCCAGCAGTTACAGTCCTTACCAAGAGACCCAGTACTTC
CDR3 protein: CASSYSPYQETQYF

CDR3 length: 14
V gene: TRBV14
clone size: .
D gene: .
J gene: TRBJ1-6
CDR3 DNA: TGTGCCAGCAGCCAAGCTGTCCGGGGTTCACCCCTCCACTTT
CDR3 protein: CASSQAVRGSPLHF

CDR3 length: 15
V gene: TRBV10-3
clone size: .
D gene: TRBD2
J gene: TRBJ2-1
CDR3 DNA: TGTGCCATCAGACTAGCGGGAGGGCCAGGCAATGAGCAGTTCTTC
CDR3 protein: CAIRLAGGPGNEQFF

CDR3 length: 14
V gene: TRBV11-1
clone size: .
D gene: .
J gene: TRBJ2-3
CDR3 DNA: TGTGCCAGCAGCGACTGGGGGGCGCGGGATACGCAGTATTTT
CDR3 protein: CASSDWGARDTQYF

CDR3 length: 13
V gene: TRBV7-3
clone size: once
D gene: .
J gene: TRBJ1-5
CDR3 DNA: TGTGCCAGCAGCTTAGGTCGAGATCAGCCCCAGCATTTT
CDR3 protein: CASSLGRDQPQHF

CDR3 length: 15
V gene: TRBV6-5
clone size: once
D gene: .
J gene: TRBJ1-2
CDR3 DNA: TGTGCCAGCAGAAACCGGGACGGGACTAACTATGGCTACACCTTC
CDR3 protein: CASRNRDGTNYGYTF

CDR3 length: 15
V gene: TRBV28
clone size: .
D gene: .
J gene: TRBJ2-7
CDR3 DNA: TGTGCCAGCAGGGCGGGGTCCGGAGGTACCTACGAGCAGTACTTC
CDR3 protein: CASRAGSGGTYEQYF

CDR3 length: 16
V gene: TRBV19
clone size: .
D gene: TRBD2
J gene: TRBJ2-1
CDR3 DNA: TGTGCCAGCACCCAGTTCCCGGGACTAGCGAACAATGAGCAGTTCTTC
CDR3 protein: CASTQFPGLANNEQFF

CDR3 length: 16
V gene: TRBV30
clone size: once
D gene: TRBD1
J gene: TRBJ1-3
CDR3 DNA: TGTGCCTGGAGAAGGTTGACAGGGCACTCTGGAAACACCATATATTTT
CDR3 protein: CAWRRLTGHSGNTIYF

CDR3 length: 10
V gene: TRBV29-1
clone size: .
D gene: .
J gene: TRBJ2-1
CDR3 DNA: TGCAGCGTTGAGAACAATGAGCAGTTCTTC
CDR3 protein: CSVENNEQFF

CDR3 length: 15
V gene: TRBV7-2
clone size: .
D gene: .
J gene: TRBJ2-1
CDR3 DNA: TGTGCCAGCAGCTCTACCGGGACCAACTACAATGAGCAGTTCTTC
CDR3 protein: CASSSTGTNYNEQFF

CDR3 length: 14
V gene: TRBV11-2
clone size: once
D gene: TRBD1
J gene: TRBJ1-5
CDR3 DNA: TGTGCCAGCAGCTACGCACAGGGGGTTCAGCCCCAGCATTTT
CDR3 protein: CASSYAQGVQPQHF

CDR3 length: 17
V gene: TRBV5-1
clone size: once
D gene: TRBD2
J gene: TRBJ2-5
CDR3 DNA: TGCGCCAGCAGCTTGGGGGGGACTAGCGGGTCGGGAGAGACCCAGTACTTC
CDR3 protein: CASSLGGTSGSGETQYF

CDR3 length: 16
V gene: TRBV28
clone size: few
D gene: .
J gene: TRBJ1-1
CDR3 DNA: TGTGCCAGCTCAGCCCGAGGGTACAGGTCGAACACTGAAGCTTTCTTT
CDR3 protein: CASSARGYRSNTEAFF

CDR3 length: 15
V gene: TRBV28
clone size: .
D gene: TRBD1
J gene: TRBJ1-6
CDR3 DNA: TGTGCCAGCAGTTTGGACAGGTCCTATAATTCACCCCTCCACTTT
CDR3 protein: CASSLDRSYNSPLHF

CDR3 length: 14
V gene: TRBV9
clone size: .
D gene: .
J gene: TRBJ2-5
CDR3 DNA: TGTGCCAGCAGCGTAGGTAACAGGGAAGAGACCCAGTACTTC
CDR3 protein: CASSVGNREETQYF

CDR3 length: 13
V gene: TRBV7-9
clone size: .
D gene: .
J gene: TRBJ1-2
CDR3 DNA: TGTGCCAGCAGCTTAGGCCCAGGGTGGGGCTACACCTTC
CDR3 protein: CASSLGPGWGYTF

CDR3 length: 15
V gene: TRBV9
clone size: .
D gene: .
J gene: TRBJ1-1
CDR3 DNA: TGTGCCAGCAGCGTAGTGGGGGCCCAGGGAACTGAAGCTTTCTTT
CDR3 protein: CASSVVGAQGTEAFF

CDR3 length: 16
V gene: TRBV28
clone size: .
D gene: TRBD1
J gene: TRBJ1-2
CDR3 DNA: TGTGCCAGCAGTTCGGACAGGAGCCAACGCCTCTCTGGCTACACCTTC
CDR3 protein: CASSSDRSQRLSGYTF

CDR3 length: 16
V gene: TRBV2
clone size: .
D gene: TRBD1
J gene: TRBJ1-5
CDR3 DNA: TGTGCCAGCAGTACCGGGACAGGGGGTAAGAATCAGCCCCAGCATTTT
CDR3 protein: CASSTGTGGKNQPQHF

CDR3 length: 11
V gene: TRBV6-5
clone size: .
D gene: .
J gene: TRBJ2-1
CDR3 DNA: TGTGCCACATCCCGTTATAATGAGCAGTTCTTC
CDR3 protein: CATSRYNEQFF

CDR3 length: 12
V gene: TRBV5-4
clone size: .
D gene: TRBD2
J gene: TRBJ2-1
CDR3 DNA: TGTGCCAGCAGCTTGGGCGGGAGACTCCCTATCTTC
CDR3 protein: CASSLGGRLPIF

CDR3 length: 14
V gene: TRBV5-1
clone size: .
D gene: .
J gene: TRBJ2-2
CDR3 DNA: TGCGCCAGCAGCTTTGAGGGGAACACCGGGGAGCTGTTTTTT
CDR3 protein: CASSFEGNTGELFF

CDR3 length: 15
V gene: TRBV28
clone size: .
D gene: .
J gene: TRBJ1-1
CDR3 DNA: TGTGCCAGCAGTCTATCCCGGGGGGGCCGCACTGAAGCTTTCTTT
CDR3 protein: CASSLSRGGRTEAFF

CDR3 length: 21
V gene: TRBV21-1
clone size: .
D gene: .
J gene: TRBJ1-5
CDR3 DNA: TGTGCCAGCAGCAAAGAGAAACCCGGGGGGGGCTGTAATGACGGCAATCAGCCCCAGCATTTT
CDR3 protein: CASSKEKPGGGCNDGNQPQHF

CDR3 length: 13
V gene: TRBV6-5
clone size: .
D gene: .
J gene: TRBJ1-1
CDR3 DNA: TGTGCCAGCAGGGATGGGGGGGGGACTGAAGCTTTCTTT
CDR3 protein: CASRDGGGTEAFF

CDR3 length: 17
V gene: TRBV7-2
clone size: .
D gene: .
J gene: TRBJ2-1
CDR3 DNA: TGTGCCAGCAGCTCCGGGGGCCGAGGTGGCTCCTACAATGAGCAGTTCTTC
CDR3 protein: CASSSGGRGGSYNEQFF

CDR3 length: 12
V gene: TRBV6-5
clone size: .
D gene: .
J gene: TRBJ1-2
CDR3 DNA: TGTGCCAGCAGTTCCCCAAACTATGGCTACACCTTC
CDR3 protein: CASSSPNYGYTF

CDR3 length: 14
V gene: TRBV7-9
clone size: once
D gene: .
J gene: TRBJ1-4
CDR3 DNA: TGTGCCAGCAGCTTAGCGTTTCCGGCGGAAAAACTGTTTTTT
CDR3 protein: CASSLAFPAEKLFF

CDR3 length: 13
V gene: TRBV5-5
clone size: .
D gene: .
J gene: TRBJ2-7
CDR3 DNA: TGTGCCAGCAGCGGATTGTCCAGGGACGAGCAGTACTTC
CDR3 protein: CASSGLSRDEQYF

CDR3 length: 15
V gene: TRBV1
clone size: .
D gene: .
J gene: TRBJ2-7
CDR3 DNA: TGCACCAGCAGCCAAGCTCAGCGGAGCTCCTACGAGCAGTACTTC
CDR3 protein: CTSSQAQRSSYEQYF

CDR3 length: 16
V gene: TRBV27
clone size: .
D gene: TRBD2
J gene: TRBJ2-7
CDR3 DNA: TGTGCCAGCAGTTTAACTCCAGCGGGAGGGTTCTACGAGCAGTACTTC
CDR3 protein: CASSLTPAGGFYEQYF

CDR3 length: 15
V gene: TRBV9
clone size: .
D gene: .
J gene: TRBJ2-1
CDR3 DNA: TGTGCCAGCAGCGTAGGGGGGACGAGCGATAGAGAGCAGTTCTTC
CDR3 protein: CASSVGGTSDREQFF

CDR3 length: 16
V gene: TRBV27
clone size: .
D gene: TRBD2
J gene: TRBJ2-3
CDR3 DNA: TGTGCCAGCAGTCCGCGACTAGCGGGAGGTTCAGATACGCAGTATTTT
CDR3 protein: CASSPRLAGGSDTQYF

CDR3 length: 14
V gene: TRBV28
clone size: once
D gene: .
J gene: TRBJ2-5
CDR3 DNA: TGTGCCAGCAGTTTACAACGGTACCAAGAGACCCAGTACTTC
CDR3 protein: CASSLQRYQETQYF

CDR3 length: 21
V gene: TRBV9
clone size: .
D gene: TRBD2
J gene: TRBJ2-3
CDR3 DNA: TGTGCCAGCAGCCCTCCCCGACTAGCGGGGGGGCAGGGTGTGGGGAGAGATACGCAGTATTTT
CDR3 protein: CASSPPRLAGGQGVGRDTQYF

CDR3 length: 14
V gene: TRBV29-1
clone size: .
D gene: TRBD2
J gene: TRBJ2-1
CDR3 DNA: TGCAGCGTTGAAAAACTAGCGCATTACAATGAGCAGTTCTTC
CDR3 protein: CSVEKLAHYNEQFF